These T cell receptor beta chains were read from a single sample in a study of blood T cells in healthy people across ages. Each CDR3 protein is one row after TCRdb ran MiXCR on the 5' RACE reads. The sample lists around 1.5 million distinct CDR3 sequences, approximately 60% seen once, with under 8.5% in the top ten. The sequenced sample was blood. These receptors all come from a man younger than 35 in good health. CDR3s include the opening cysteine and the closing phenylalanine or tryptophan. Each record gives: V gene, D gene, J gene, clone size, CDR3 protein, CDR3 DNA. A D gene is named only where the DNA matches it firmly. Some rows have no size entry. The others give once, few or many, or a class for an expanded clone.

TRBV5-6	NA	TRBJ2-7	NA	CASSGTREQYF	TGTGCCAGCAGCGGAACCCGCGAGCAGTACTTC
TRBV12-3/TRBV12-4	NA	TRBJ2-3	NA	CASSPLLGSTDTQYF	TGTGCCAGCAGCCCCTTACTAGGTAGCACAGATACGCAGTATTTT
TRBV9	TRBD2	TRBJ2-1	few	CASTDRTSGGYNEQFF	TGTGCCAGCACCGACAGGACTAGCGGGGGGTACAATGAGCAGTTCTTC
TRBV3-1	TRBD1	TRBJ1-2	NA	CASRTGSWDGYTF	TGTGCCAGCAGGACAGGGTCTTGGGATGGCTACACCTTC
TRBV6-1	TRBD1	TRBJ2-3	NA	CASSVLRGQAFGDTQYF	TGTGCCAGCAGTGTTCTTAGGGGACAGGCGTTCGGAGATACGCAGTATTTT
TRBV25-1	TRBD2	TRBJ2-7	few	CASTTPGTSYEQYF	TGTGCCAGCACCACCCCCGGGACTAGCTACGAGCAGTACTTC
TRBV7-9	NA	TRBJ2-1	NA	CASSRLTRQQFF	TGTGCCAGCAGCCGACTGACCAGGCAACAGTTCTTC
TRBV12-3/TRBV12-4	TRBD1	TRBJ1-2	NA	CASTRTGVNYGYTF	TGTGCCAGCACACGGACAGGGGTTAACTATGGCTACACCTTC
TRBV4-1	NA	TRBJ2-1	NA	CASSEGNWGSYNEQFF	TGCGCCAGCAGCGAAGGGAACTGGGGCTCCTACAATGAGCAGTTCTTC
TRBV4-2	NA	TRBJ2-5	NA	CASSQGDGSQATQYF	TGTGCCAGCAGCCAAGGAGACGGGAGTCAAGCGACCCAGTACTTC
TRBV7-2	TRBD2	TRBJ2-5	few	CASSLLRTSVYF	TGTGCCAGCAGCTTATTACGGACTAGCGTGTACTTC
TRBV10-3	TRBD1	TRBJ2-7	NA	CAISALRDRVYEQYF	TGTGCCATCAGTGCCCTGCGGGACAGGGTATACGAGCAGTACTTC
TRBV3-1	TRBD2	TRBJ2-1	few	CASSHGSGSINEQFF	TGTGCCAGCAGCCATGGGAGCGGGAGTATAAATGAGCAGTTCTTC
TRBV7-2	NA	TRBJ2-7	few	CASSSLAAYEQYF	TGTGCCAGCAGTTCCCTGGCGGCGTACGAGCAGTACTTC
TRBV7-9	NA	TRBJ2-2	NA	CASSPTGSSNTGELFF	TGTGCCAGCAGTCCAACAGGGTCCTCGAACACCGGGGAGCTGTTTTTT
TRBV29-1	NA	TRBJ1-6	NA	CSVQGDRYNSPLHF	TGCAGCGTTCAGGGCGACAGATATAATTCACCCCTCCACTTT
TRBV29-1	NA	TRBJ1-2	few	CSVGGYGQAGYGYTF	TGCAGCGTTGGGGGGTATGGGCAGGCGGGCTATGGCTACACCTTC
TRBV10-3	NA	TRBJ1-2	few	CAISESRTQYGYTF	TGTGCCATCAGTGAGTCGAGGACCCAGTATGGCTACACCTTC
TRBV7-9	NA	TRBJ2-5	few	CASGTLYQETQYF	TGTGCCAGCGGAACTTTGTACCAAGAGACCCAGTACTTC
TRBV29-1	NA	TRBJ2-1	few	CSVPGKGISYNEQFF	TGCAGCGTCCCGGGGAAGGGAATTTCCTACAATGAGCAGTTCTTC
TRBV4-1	NA	TRBJ2-5	NA	CASSRGAALQETQYF	TGCGCCAGCAGCAGGGGAGCGGCTCTCCAAGAGACCCAGTACTTC
TRBV3-1	NA	TRBJ2-3	NA	CASSRVGDTQYF	TGTGCCAGCAGCCGTGTTGGGGATACGCAGTATTTT
TRBV29-1	NA	TRBJ2-5	few	CSVGGRLETQYF	TGCAGCGTTGGGGGGCGATTGGAGACCCAGTACTTC
TRBV3-1	NA	TRBJ2-5	NA	CASSQDTGMQRETQYF	TGTGCCAGCAGCCAAGATACGGGGATGCAGCGAGAGACCCAGTACTTC
TRBV6-5	NA	TRBJ2-3	NA	CASTQFVHTQYF	TGTGCCAGCACGCAATTCGTCCATACGCAGTATTTT
TRBV12-3/TRBV12-4	NA	TRBJ1-4	NA	CASRSDGEKLFF	TGTGCCAGCAGGTCAGACGGCGAAAAACTGTTTTTT
TRBV7-2	NA	TRBJ2-3	NA	CASTMGRGLRGRDTDTQYF	TGTGCCAGCACCATGGGCAGGGGCCTCCGGGGGCGGGACACAGATACGCAGTATTTT
TRBV6-6	NA	TRBJ2-5	NA	CASSDLYQETQYF	TGTGCCAGCAGTGACTTGTACCAAGAGACCCAGTACTTC
TRBV4-3	TRBD1	TRBJ1-2	NA	CASSHGQVGIYGYTF	TGCGCCAGCAGCCATGGACAGGTCGGAATCTATGGCTACACCTTC
TRBV7-2	TRBD1	TRBJ2-6	once	CASSLHRGSGANVLTF	TGTGCCAGCAGCTTACACAGGGGATCTGGGGCCAACGTCCTGACTTTC
TRBV4-1	TRBD1	TRBJ2-1	few	CASSPDGTAYNEQFF	TGCGCCAGCAGCCCTGACGGGACAGCTTACAATGAGCAGTTCTTC
TRBV11-2	NA	TRBJ2-1	NA	CASSSIGARLYEQFF	TGTGCCAGCAGCTCTATCGGGGCCCGTCTCTATGAGCAGTTCTTC
TRBV12-3/TRBV12-4	NA	TRBJ2-7	few	CASSSGTQWEQYF	TGTGCCAGCAGCTCCGGGACTCAATGGGAGCAGTACTTC
TRBV4-2	NA	TRBJ2-1	NA	CASSHEDSSYNEQFF	TGTGCCAGCAGCCATGAAGATTCATCCTACAATGAGCAGTTCTTC
TRBV27	NA	TRBJ1-2	NA	CASSPTGSEDGYTF	TGTGCCAGCAGTCCTACAGGGAGTGAGGATGGCTACACCTTC
TRBV6-5	NA	TRBJ1-2	NA	CASSYNPGANYGYTF	TGTGCCAGCAGTTATAATCCGGGCGCTAACTATGGCTACACCTTC
TRBV7-9	NA	TRBJ2-7	NA	CASSQMKADLTYEQYF	TGTGCCAGCAGCCAGATGAAGGCAGACCTCACCTACGAGCAGTACTTC
TRBV3-1	NA	TRBJ2-1	few	CASSREGTTVYNEQFF	TGTGCCAGCAGCCGAGAAGGGACCACCGTATACAATGAGCAGTTCTTC
TRBV3-1	NA	TRBJ2-7	NA	CASSWGTVHYEQYF	TGTGCCAGCAGCTGGGGTACGGTACACTACGAGCAGTACTTC
TRBV28	NA	TRBJ2-5	NA	CASSLSRSYGQYF	TGTGCCAGCAGCCTGTCCAGGTCGTACGGGCAGTACTTC
TRBV11-2	NA	TRBJ1-4	NA	CASSLGQALLNEKLFF	TGTGCCAGCAGCTTAGGACAGGCCTTACTAAATGAAAAACTGTTTTTT
TRBV10-2	NA	TRBJ1-6	NA	CASKPVGGSPLHF	TGCGCCAGCAAACCAGTTGGGGGTTCACCCCTCCACTTT
TRBV20-1	TRBD1	TRBJ2-2	few	CSARGWTGNTGELFF	TGCAGTGCTAGAGGTTGGACAGGGAACACCGGGGAGCTGTTTTTT
TRBV24-1	TRBD1	TRBJ2-5	NA	CATSEGTGFLGTQYF	TGTGCCACCAGTGAAGGGACAGGGTTCCTTGGGACCCAGTACTTC
TRBV27	TRBD2	TRBJ2-4	NA	CASGTSGGYF	TGTGCCAGCGGGACTAGCGGGGGGTACTTC
TRBV28	TRBD2	TRBJ2-3	NA	CASNLMGRALTDTQYF	TGTGCCAGCAACCTAATGGGGAGGGCCCTAACAGATACGCAGTATTTT